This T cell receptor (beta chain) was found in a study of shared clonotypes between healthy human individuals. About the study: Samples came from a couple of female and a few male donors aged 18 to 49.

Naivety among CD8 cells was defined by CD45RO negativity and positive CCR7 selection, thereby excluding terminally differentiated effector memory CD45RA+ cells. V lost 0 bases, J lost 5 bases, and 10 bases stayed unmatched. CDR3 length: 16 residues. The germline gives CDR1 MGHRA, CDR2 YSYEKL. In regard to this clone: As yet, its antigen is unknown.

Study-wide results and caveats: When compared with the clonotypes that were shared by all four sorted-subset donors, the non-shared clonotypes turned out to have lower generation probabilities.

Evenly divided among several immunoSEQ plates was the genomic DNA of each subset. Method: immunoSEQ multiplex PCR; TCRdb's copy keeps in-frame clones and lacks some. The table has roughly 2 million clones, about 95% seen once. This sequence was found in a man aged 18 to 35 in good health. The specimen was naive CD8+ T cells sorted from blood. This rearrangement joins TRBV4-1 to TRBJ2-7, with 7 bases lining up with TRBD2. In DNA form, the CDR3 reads TGCGCCAGCAGCCAAGAAGTGGCGGGAGCGGGTGACGAGCAGTACTTC. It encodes CASSQEVAGAGDEQYF.